This T cell receptor beta chain was observed in a study of blood T cell repertoires in COVID-19 (dated by TCRdb to 2019 to 2021). Regarding the complete study: Collaborator samples came from the United States, Italy and Spain and covered acute and convalescent phases of COVID-19. The prospective study material was composed of cDNA or gDNA derived from T cells, B-cell-depleted T cells, or PBMCs. Subjects who had been exposed to COVID-19, were actively infected with it, or had recovered from it provided the deeply sampled blood TCRbeta repertoires that made up the dataset. A freely available public database, intended as a resource for researchers studying the immune response to SARS-CoV-2, is where the repertoires were released. The samples were drawn from the first 160 participants of the ongoing ImmuneRACE study and from 1,254 subjects provided by 6 global collaborators. The sample metadata nearly always contained a de-identified subject ID, COVID-19 status, age in years and sex. Where available, HLA class I and class II types were taken from metadata supplied by the sample provider and were not determined by assay-based typing.

Relative to germline, V is missing 5 bases and J is missing 2 bases, with 7 bases of the junction outside any gene match. The CDR3 goes from the cysteine to the phenylalanine over 15 residues. The sequence is cut down to CDR3 DNA, 45 bases in frame from base 1. Via the germline V gene, CDR1 is SGHTA and CDR2 FQGNSA. The study at large found these results: The amount of clinical and demographic metadata varied by source and participant and was provided uncurated.

TCRbeta CDR3 regions were amplified from genomic DNA by means of the immunoSEQ Assay, a bias-controlled multiplex PCR. The study's processing was this. The number of nucleated cells in each sample was estimated from the amplification of reference gene primers within the assay. To quantify the absolute abundance of each unique TCRbeta CDR3 rearrangement, sequence reads were collapsed and filtered. For each sample, productive Simpson clonality was calculated as the square root of Simpson's diversity index over productive rearrangements. TCRdb re-hosts the immuneACCESS table, in-frame sequences only. Its copies lack some clones; in the studies checked, an unresolved V gene accounts for under half of them, and the cause for the rest is not known. D and trimming come from the DNA, and the V and J calls and clone size come from that table. This sample comprises about 74,000 clones, roughly 84% of them detected only once. Of the sample, roughly 30% is held by the ten largest clones.

Each collaborating institution followed its own protocols to collect whole blood in K2EDTA tubes. For TCRbeta analysis, collaborator samples were shipped as frozen whole blood, as isolated PBMCs, or as DNA extracted from either sample type. Of note for this clone: Which antigen it targets is not known. Nothing much larger sits one base from this clone, and base qualities are not available.

Specimen: peripheral blood. Recombination linked TRBV7-2 to TRBJ2-7; 9 middle bases align to TRBD2. The sequence was obtained from a woman at least 80 years old with active or convalescent COVID-19. The CDR3 region reads CASSQIAGAPYEQYF. The DNA sequence is as follows: TGTGCCAGCAGCCAGATAGCGGGGGCCCCCTACGAGCAGTACTTC.